What follows describes a single TCR beta chain. The table lists this clone with a few counts. The antigen this receptor binds is unknown. Qualities for individual bases were not recorded, and no much larger clone is one base off. Each donor gave one peripheral blood draw, roughly 0.12 L on average, collected into heparinised tubes. A BD FACSAria II was used to sort naive, central memory, regulatory and stem cell-like memory CD4+ T cells with a panel that included CD45RO, CCR7, CD25, CD127, CD95 and CD27. Purity was above 95% for every sorted population. PBMCs were isolated right away by Lymphoprep density gradient centrifugation and were stained directly, without culture. To minimize batch effects, samples were stained and sorted in pairs, one healthy donor with one patient per experiment. The entire amount of isolated RNA was reverse transcribed using the High Capacity cDNA Reverse Transcription Kit, so the sequenced TCRB transcripts were expressed ones. Deep immunoSEQ sequencing was applied to naive, central memory and regulatory T cell samples, giving an average of roughly 3.5 million total reads per sample. Sorted cells were lysed in RLT buffer and RNA was extracted with DNase-treated RNeasy Micro or Mini kits, depending on cell number. Each cell subset was processed on its own to prevent cross-contamination, while patient and healthy donor samples were processed together. TCRB sequences were amplified from cDNA with the immunoSEQ multiplex PCR, producing 87-bp fragments spanning the CDR3 region. The amplicons were sequenced using the Illumina HiSeq platform. As for the original processing: PCR bias was computationally corrected using synthetic template baselines, reads within Hamming distance 2 were collapsed, and singletons that could not be merged were discarded. By aligning reads against IMGT, V, D and J genes, CDR3 length, and insertions or deletions at six rearrangement sites were assigned. Within each subset, clonotype counts were normalized to the number of sorted cells before true diversity and Gini coefficients were calculated with the tcR R package. The overlap coefficient, calculated on TCRB nucleotide sequences, was used to measure repertoire sharing. Out-of-frame TCRB sequences from naive cells were analyzed to stand in for the pre-selection repertoire. The table was pulled from immuneACCESS by TCRdb, which kept in-frame rearrangements only. Such tables lose some clones; where checked, under half of the loss comes from unresolved V genes, and the rest has no known cause. That table gives V, J and clone size, and the DNA gave D and trimming. The sample table records roughly 500,000 clones; approximately 10% of these occur just once. 0.045% to 0.06% of the sample is taken by the ten largest.

The CDR3 holds 16 amino acids from the cysteine to the phenylalanine. Only the CDR3 DNA stays, 48 bases, in frame from base 1. Trimming at the junction amounts to 2 bases on V and 7 bases on J, and the germline ends lie 17 bases apart. CDR1 MGHDK and CDR2 SYGVNS were looked up in the germline V gene. This specimen comes from a study of beta chain features in type 1 diabetes (dated by TCRdb to between 2017 and 2018). About the full investigation: No differences in mean age, gender distribution, total cell number or subset yield were found between patients and healthy donors. A total of about 99,000,000 sorted cells were examined across all samples, and RNA yield correlated strongly with the number of cells per subset. In the study, TCRB repertoires of sorted circulating CD4+ T cell subsets from recently diagnosed type 1 diabetes patients were compared with those of matched healthy donors. Whereas all 30 or so donors provided naive and central memory subsets, regulatory and stem cell-like memory subsets were isolated from just 8 patients and roughly eight healthy donors.

What the study reported, not specific to this receptor: Sequencing cDNA rather than genomic DNA could over-represent highly expressing activated cells, although activation and CD3 levels did not differ between groups. Fewer insertions and more nucleotide deletions at VDJ recombination sites were observed in patients with type 1 diabetes, implying thymic rearrangement abnormalities. Naive, central memory and regulatory TCRB repertoires appeared to be more similar among patients than among healthy donors. HLA sub-analyses involved small numbers of individuals, so any influence of HLA type on TCRB rearrangement remained unresolved. PCR may preferentially amplify shorter templates, but because patient and control samples were amplified and corrected together, any resulting skew would affect both groups equally. In all four CD4+ subsets, TCRB CDR3 length was moderately but significantly shorter in type 1 diabetes patients.

The sample consisted of naive CD4+ T cells from blood. What the cell subset or site label conveys for this sample: true naive CD4+ T cells. This sequence was found in a woman aged 18-29 years in good health. This sequence uses TRBV25-1 and TRBJ1-4; confidence is insufficient to name the D gene. The CDR3 is CASSELRVRKGEKLFF. At the DNA level, the sequence is TGTGCCAGCAGTGAACTGAGGGTTCGGAAAGGTGAAAAACTGTTTTTT.